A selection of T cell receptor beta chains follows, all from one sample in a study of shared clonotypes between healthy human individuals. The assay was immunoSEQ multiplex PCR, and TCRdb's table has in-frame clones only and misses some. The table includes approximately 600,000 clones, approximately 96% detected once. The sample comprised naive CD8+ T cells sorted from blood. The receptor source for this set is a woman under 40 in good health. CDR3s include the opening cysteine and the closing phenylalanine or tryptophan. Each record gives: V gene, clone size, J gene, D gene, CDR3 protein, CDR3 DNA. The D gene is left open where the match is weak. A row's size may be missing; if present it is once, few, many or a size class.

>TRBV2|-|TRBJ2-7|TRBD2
CASSDSGTSGRWGYEQYF
TGTGCCAGCAGTGACTCCGGGACTAGCGGGAGATGGGGCTACGAGCAGTACTTC
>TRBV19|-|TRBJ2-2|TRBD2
CASSIARGGTGELFF
TGTGCCAGTAGTATAGCTCGCGGGGGCACCGGGGAGCTGTTTTTT
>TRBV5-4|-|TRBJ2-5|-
CASSLAGAQETQYF
TGTGCCAGCAGCTTGGCCGGGGCCCAAGAGACCCAGTACTTC
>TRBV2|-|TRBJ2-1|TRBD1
CASSPSGQLYNEQFF
TGTGCCAGCAGCCCCTCGGGACAGTTGTACAATGAGCAGTTCTTC
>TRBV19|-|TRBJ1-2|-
CASSFQVINYGYTF
TGTGCCAGTAGTTTCCAGGTTATTAACTATGGCTACACCTTC
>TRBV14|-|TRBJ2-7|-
CASSHRTAPYEQYF
TGTGCCAGCAGCCACAGGACAGCCCCCTACGAGCAGTACTTC
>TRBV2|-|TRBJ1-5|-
CASSEATLGPESSYQPQHF
TGTGCCAGCAGTGAAGCGACGCTAGGGCCGGAGTCCTCCTATCAGCCCCAGCATTTT
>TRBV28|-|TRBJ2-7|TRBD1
CASSPNRDSKFEQYF
TGTGCCAGCAGTCCGAACAGGGACAGTAAGTTTGAGCAGTACTTC
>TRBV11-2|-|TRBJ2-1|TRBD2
CASSLLRTSGISYNEQFF
TGTGCCAGCAGCCTTCTTAGAACTAGCGGGATCTCCTACAATGAGCAGTTCTTC
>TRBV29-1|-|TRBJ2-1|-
CSVDPTSSYNEQFF
TGCAGCGTTGACCCTACCAGCTCCTACAATGAGCAGTTCTTC
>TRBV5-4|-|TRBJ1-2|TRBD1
CASSSGTGTDGYTF
TGTGCCAGCAGCTCCGGGACAGGGACGGATGGCTACACCTTC
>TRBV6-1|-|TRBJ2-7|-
CASSEGGLLEGLHEQYF
TGTGCCAGCAGTGAAGGAGGACTTCTTGAAGGTCTCCACGAGCAGTACTTC
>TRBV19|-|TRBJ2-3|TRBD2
CASSIGLAGATDTQYF
TGTGCCAGTAGTATAGGTCTAGCGGGAGCAACAGATACGCAGTATTTT
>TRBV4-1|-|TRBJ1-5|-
CASSAGKQPQHF
TGCGCCAGCAGCGCGGGGAAGCAGCCCCAGCATTTT
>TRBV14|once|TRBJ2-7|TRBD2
CASSHGTSGSYEQYF
TGTGCTAGCAGCCACGGGACTAGCGGATCCTACGAGCAGTACTTC
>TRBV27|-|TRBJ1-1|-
CASSFGPWGTEAFF
TGTGCCAGCAGTTTCGGCCCGTGGGGCACTGAAGCTTTCTTT
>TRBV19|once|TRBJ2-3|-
CASSIPLGSVNTQYF
TGTGCCAGTAGTATCCCTTTGGGTAGCGTGAATACGCAGTATTTT
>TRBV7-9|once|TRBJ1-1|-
CASSLERGGPYTEAFF
TGTGCCAGCAGCTTAGAAAGGGGAGGACCCTACACTGAAGCTTTCTTT
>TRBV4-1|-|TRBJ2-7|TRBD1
CASTGTGREQYF
TGCGCCAGCACAGGGACAGGCCGGGAGCAGTACTTC
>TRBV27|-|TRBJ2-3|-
CASSLGTTDTQYF
TGTGCCAGCAGTCTAGGTACCACAGATACGCAGTATTTT
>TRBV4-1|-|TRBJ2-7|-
CASSQVVRDYEQYF
TGCGCCAGCAGCCAAGTCGTTCGCGACTACGAGCAGTACTTC
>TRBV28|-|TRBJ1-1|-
CASSLFRTGMNTEAFF
TGTGCCAGCAGTTTATTCAGGACCGGGATGAACACTGAAGCTTTCTTT
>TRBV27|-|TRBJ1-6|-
CASSWGQGSPLHF
TGTGCCAGCAGTTGGGGCCAAGGCTCACCCCTCCACTTT
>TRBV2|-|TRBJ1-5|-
CASSPRTISNQPQHF
TGTGCCAGCAGTCCGAGGACGATTAGCAATCAGCCCCAGCATTTT
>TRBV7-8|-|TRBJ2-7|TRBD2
CASSQGLAGGAYEQYF
TGTGCCAGCAGCCAGGGACTAGCGGGAGGGGCCTACGAGCAGTACTTC
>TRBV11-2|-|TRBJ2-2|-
CASSATRSGELFF
TGTGCCAGCAGCGCCACTAGGAGCGGGGAGCTGTTTTTT
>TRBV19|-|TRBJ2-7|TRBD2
CASSMGTSVTYEQYF
TGTGCCAGTAGTATGGGGACTAGCGTGACCTACGAGCAGTACTTC
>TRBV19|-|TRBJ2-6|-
CASSIGVSGANVLTF
TGTGCCAGTAGTATCGGGGTCTCTGGGGCCAACGTCCTGACTTTC